The 28 T cell receptor beta chains presented below share a single source sample, sequenced in a study of blood T cell repertoires in COVID-19. Here immunoSEQ multiplex PCR was the method, and the copy in TCRdb shows in-frame clones only, minus some. In the table there are some 83,000 clones, 89% of which are singletons. The material sequenced was peripheral blood. Receptors were obtained from a man aged 45-60 years with acute or convalescent COVID-19.

The V gene is TRBV3-1 (or the pseudogene TRBV3-2), the J gene TRBJ2-5; 8 nucleotides align to TRBD2. Trimming at V came to 4 bases and at J to 5 bases, leaving 12 bases not matched to a gene. The CDR3 consists of 16 residues. The germline gives CDR1 LGHDT, CDR2 YNNKEL (reference sequence). CDR3 sequence reads: CASSPERGPPVETQYF. In nucleotides, the CDR3 is TGTGCCAGCAGCCCCGAGCGGGGGCCCCCCGTTGAGACCCAGTACTTC.

The V gene is TRBV28, the J gene TRBJ2-6, with 7 bases fitting TRBD1. Germline V gene lookup returns CDR1 MDHEN and CDR2 SYDVKM. Germline trimming cut 5 bases from V and 0 bases from J; bases unmatched to any gene: 10. The CDR3 length is 18 residues. CDR3 sequence: CASSAWDRTYSGANVLTF. The CDR3, as DNA: TGTGCCAGCAGTGCCTGGGACAGAACCTACTCTGGGGCCAACGTCCTGACTTTC.

V usage is TRBV7-2 and J usage is TRBJ2-7; D uncertain. V was shortened by 4 bases and J by 4 bases, with 14 bases between the two germline ends. Germline assignment: CDR1 SGHTA and CDR2 FQGNSA. CDR3 size: 14 residues. Here the CDR3 reads CASSSYTYSYEQYF. CDR3 DNA sequence: TGTGCCAGCAGCTCATATACGTACAGTTACGAGCAGTACTTC.

This clone was detected only once. V usage is TRBV28 and J usage is TRBJ2-7; TRBD2 is a possible D gene (6 bases). Trimming removed 7 bases at V and 7 bases at J, with 26 bases between. In germline, CDR1 is MDHEN, CDR2 SYDVKM. The CDR3 is 16 amino acids. The CDR3 nucleotides read TGTGCCAGCATTCCACTGACTAGTGGGAGTAATAGGGAGCAGTACTTC. It yields the protein CASIPLTSGSNREQYF.

J is TRBJ1-1 and V is TRBV29-1; 7 bases are shared with TRBD1. J was trimmed by 1 base and V by 6 bases; bases with no gene match: 8. Germline V gene lookup returns CDR1 SQVTM and CDR2 ANQGSEA. This CDR3 is 14 amino acids long. The CDR3 protein is CSVSGTAENTEAFF. Here the CDR3 DNA reads TGCAGCGTGTCCGGGACAGCCGAGAACACTGAAGCTTTCTTT.

This clone was observed once. The rearrangement links TRBV6-6 to TRBJ1-4, with D perhaps TRBD1 (5 bases). Germline CDR1 MNHNY, CDR2 SVGAGI (reference sequence). The length of the CDR3 is 12 residues. Trimming cost V 0 bases and J 13 bases, with 9 bases left between them. CDR3 sequence: CASSYSGQILFF. The CDR3 DNA sequence: TGTGCCAGCAGTTACTCGGGGCAGATACTGTTTTTT.

This chain's CDR3 is CASSVGHQPTYEQYF. The CDR3 coding sequence is TGTGCCAGCAGCGTTGGACACCAACCTACCTACGAGCAGTACTTC. This sequence joins TRBV9 and TRBJ2-7; the D gene is possibly TRBD1 (5 bases). Germline CDR1 is SGDLS and CDR2 is YYNGEE. The CDR3 has 15 residues. Deletions cut 2 bases from V and 2 bases from J, with 14 bases between.

V and J are TRBV2 and TRBJ2-5; 8 bases fit TRBD1. The CDR3 runs 14 residues. Germline trimming cut 7 bases from V and 7 bases from J; bases unmatched to any gene: 11. Germline loops: CDR1 SNHLY, CDR2 FYNNEI. CDR3 residues: CASTLDRALGTQYF. The CDR3 nucleotides are TGTGCCAGCACTTTGGACAGGGCCCTGGGGACCCAGTACTTC.

The chain couples TRBV24-1 to TRBJ2-5; 10 bases match TRBD1. Germline V lookup: CDR1 KGHDR, CDR2 SFDVKD. V was clipped by 3 bases and J by 5 bases; unmatched bases: 8. The length of the CDR3 is 16 residues. DNA for the CDR3: TGTGCCACCAGTGATGCCCGGACAGGGGGGGGTGAGACCCAGTACTTC. Translating it yields CATSDARTGGGETQYF.

This chain connects TRBV24-1 to TRBJ2-3, with 8 bases identical to TRBD1. V shed 7 bases and J 3 bases; nucleotides not matched to a gene: 5. Germline loops: CDR1 KGHDR, CDR2 SFDVKD. This CDR3 is 14 amino acids long. CDR3 amino acids: CATRSTGVTDTQYF. CDR3 coding DNA: TGTGCCACCAGGTCGACAGGGGTTACAGATACGCAGTATTTT.

The chain couples TRBV2 to TRBJ2-7, with 8 bases lining up with TRBD1. Germline V gene lookup returns CDR1 SNHLY and CDR2 FYNNEI. V shed 4 bases and J 2 bases; nucleotides not matched to a gene: 4. The length of the CDR3 is 14 residues. The CDR3 sequence: CASSGETGAYEQYV. CDR3 in DNA: TGTGCCAGCAGTGGTGAGACAGGGGCCTACGAGCAGTACGTC.

This chain uses TRBV15 with TRBJ2-5; 9 bases fit TRBD2. The CDR3 has 16 amino acids. Trimming cost V 0 bases and J 1 base; bases outside gene matches: 3. The germline gives CDR1 LNHNV, CDR2 YYDKDF (reference sequence). The CDR3, as DNA: TGTGCCACCAGCAGAGATAGGCGGGGGGGCCAAGAGACCCAGTACTTC. Amino acids: CATSRDRRGGQETQYF.

CDR3: CASANEGTAGNTIYF. The DNA for the CDR3 is TGTGCCAGCGCCAACGAGGGGACAGCTGGAAACACCATATATTTT. The rearrangement uses TRBV5-5 and TRBJ1-3; 7 nucleotides line up with TRBD1. The V gene end was trimmed by 7 bases and the J gene end by 2 bases; junction bases not matched to a gene: 9. The germline CDR1 and CDR2 sequences are SGHKS and YYEKEE (reference sequence). There are 15 residues in the CDR3.

This clone turned up a few times. The V and J genes are TRBV5-4 and TRBJ2-5; 12 bases line up with TRBD2. The CDR3 totals 19 residues. CDR1 SGHNT and CDR2 YYREEE come from the germline V gene (reference sequence). With V trimmed by 0 bases and J by 6 bases, 15 bases remained unmatched. As DNA, the CDR3 is TGTGCCAGCAGCTTGGAGGGACTAGCGGGTCCGTATCTCAGAAAGACCCAGTACTTC. It translates to CASSLEGLAGPYLRKTQYF.

This chain links TRBV5-4 with TRBJ2-7, with D maybe TRBD1 (5 bases). V gave up 2 bases and J gave up 7 bases, with 13 bases separating them. This CDR3 is built from 13 residues. Germline CDR1 and CDR2: SGHNT and YYREEE (reference sequence). This CDR3 reads CASSLEFKGEQYF. The DNA of the CDR3 is TGTGCCAGCAGCTTAGAGTTTAAGGGGGAGCAGTACTTC.

The V gene is TRBV5-1, the J gene TRBJ1-1; D ambiguous. Germline loops: CDR1 SGHRS, CDR2 YFSETQ. The ends were cut back, 5 bases at V and 0 bases at J, with 8 bases in the middle. The CDR3 contains 13 residues. In DNA form, the CDR3 reads TGCGCCAGCAGGCAGAATATGAACACTGAAGCTTTCTTT. It translates to CASRQNMNTEAFF.

The chain uses TRBV19 and TRBJ1-5; D perhaps matches TRBD1 (6 bases). Germline-derived CDR1 and CDR2 are LNHDA and SQIVND (reference sequence). The CDR3 is 13 residues long. Trimming removed 4 bases at V and 4 bases at J, with 8 bases between. The CDR3 DNA follows: TGTGCCAGTAGTAGGACAGTAAATCAGCCCCAGCATTTT. The encoded protein is CASSRTVNQPQHF.

The chain uses TRBV3-1 (or the pseudogene TRBV3-2) and TRBJ2-1; 12 bases agree with TRBD2. V lost 5 bases to trimming and J lost 5 bases; unmatched junction nucleotides: 4. CDR1 is LGHDT, CDR2 YNNKEL, per germline (reference sequence). The CDR3 has 15 residues. The CDR3 region has the DNA TGTGCCAGCAGCGGACTAGCGGGATCTCACAATGAGCAGTTCTTC. It translates to CASSGLAGSHNEQFF.

This clone was observed a handful of times. The chain carries TRBV6-5 and TRBJ1-2, with 9 nucleotides matching TRBD1. This CDR3 contains 12 residues. Trimming at V came to 4 bases and at J to 8 bases, leaving 2 bases not matched to a gene. CDR1 is MNHEY, CDR2 SVGAGI, per germline. This CDR3 is CASSWTGEGYTF. The DNA of the CDR3 is TGTGCCAGCAGTTGGACAGGGGAGGGCTACACCTTC.

The J gene is TRBJ2-1, the V gene TRBV7-2; D gene uncertain. Trimming took 1 base from V and 4 from J, leaving 5 bases between them. From germline, CDR1 is SGHTA and CDR2 FQGNSA. The length of the CDR3 is 13 residues. The CDR3 DNA follows: TGTGCCAGCAGCTTAGGACTTTACAATGAGCAGTTCTTC. It encodes CASSLGLYNEQFF.

The chain is built from TRBV29-1 and TRBJ1-4; unclear D gene. CDR3 size: 14 residues. Looked up from germline, CDR1 is SQVTM and CDR2 is ANQGSEA. V dropped 7 bases and J dropped 4 bases, with 16 bases sitting between them. The CDR3 DNA sequence: TGCAGCGCTACCGGTGGGCCGATTAATGAAAAACTGTTTTTT. Residues: CSATGGPINEKLFF. The full variable domain, its missing parts supplied by reference TRBV29-1 and TRBJ1-4, is SAVISQKPSRDICQRGTSLTIQCQVDSQVTMMFWYRQQPGQSLTLIATANQGSEATYESGFVIDKFPISRPNLTFSTLTVSNMSPEDSSIYLCSATGGPINEKLFFGSGTQLSVL.

V gene TRBV9 combines with J gene TRBJ2-1, with 10 nucleotides matching TRBD1. This CDR3 comprises 14 residues. V lost 4 bases and J lost 7; bases outside the gene matches: 5. Germline lookup yields CDR1 SGDLS and CDR2 YYNGEE. CDR3 loop: CASSPRQGANEQFF. In DNA form, the CDR3 reads TGTGCCAGCAGCCCGAGACAGGGGGCGAATGAGCAGTTCTTC.

This chain connects TRBV5-1 to TRBJ1-6; D is uncertain. V was trimmed by 4 bases and J by 7 bases, leaving 18 bases between them. The CDR3 is made up of 16 amino acids. The V gene's germline CDR1 is SGHRS and CDR2 YFSETQ. As DNA, the CDR3 is TGCGCCAGCAGCGTGGACTTTCCCGGGGTGAATTCACCCCTCCACTTT. Amino acid sequence: CASSVDFPGVNSPLHF.

DNA of the CDR3: TGTGCCAGCAGCCAAGTGTCAGGCTTGTATTGGGACACTGAAGCTTTCTTT. Its translation is CASSQVSGLYWDTEAFF. The V call is TRBV3-1 (or the pseudogene TRBV3-2), the J call TRBJ1-1, with no clear D. The CDR3 consists of 17 residues. Germline values: CDR1 LGHDT, CDR2 YNNKEL (reference sequence). Trimming removed 1 base from V and 3 bases from J, with 18 bases in between.

This sequence joins TRBV28 and TRBJ1-2, with 7 bases matching TRBD1. Trimming removed 7 bases from V and 7 bases from J; junction bases left unmatched: 12. This CDR3 has 14 amino acids. The V gene's germline CDR1 is MDHEN and CDR2 SYDVKM. In DNA form, the CDR3 reads TGTGCCAGCAATTCAGGACAGGAGTTGAGTGGCTACACCTTC. Amino acid sequence: CASNSGQELSGYTF.

The V gene is TRBV24-1, the J gene TRBJ1-1, with 10 bases that match TRBD1. The V gene end was trimmed by 4 bases and the J gene end by 12 bases; junction bases not matched to a gene: 7. Germline CDR1 KGHDR, CDR2 SFDVKD. The CDR3 is made up of 13 amino acids. This chain's CDR3 is CATSDSGTGVTFF. The CDR3 bases are TGTGCCACCAGTGACTCCGGGACAGGGGTAACTTTCTTT.

V gene TRBV6-2 or TRBV6-3 combines with J gene TRBJ2-7, with 7 bases lining up with TRBD1. The CDR3 loop spans 15 amino acids. Germline V lookup: CDR1 MNHEY, CDR2 SVGEGT. V dropped 5 bases and J dropped 5; count of bases not matched to a gene: 12. CDR3 residues: CASSTDRVALDEQYV. CDR3 sequence (DNA): TGTGCCAGCAGTACCGACAGGGTGGCATTGGACGAGCAGTACGTC.

This chain connects TRBV3-1 (or the pseudogene TRBV3-2) to TRBJ2-7; D is possibly TRBD1 (5 bases). V dropped 2 bases and J dropped 6 bases, with 26 bases sitting between them. The germline V gene has CDR1 LGHDT and CDR2 YNNKEL (reference sequence). This CDR3 contains 18 residues. CDR3 DNA sequence: TGTGCCAGCAGCCAAAGGGGAACCTCCGGGTTGTTGTGGTCCGAGCAGTACTTC. Its protein product is CASSQRGTSGLLWSEQYF.